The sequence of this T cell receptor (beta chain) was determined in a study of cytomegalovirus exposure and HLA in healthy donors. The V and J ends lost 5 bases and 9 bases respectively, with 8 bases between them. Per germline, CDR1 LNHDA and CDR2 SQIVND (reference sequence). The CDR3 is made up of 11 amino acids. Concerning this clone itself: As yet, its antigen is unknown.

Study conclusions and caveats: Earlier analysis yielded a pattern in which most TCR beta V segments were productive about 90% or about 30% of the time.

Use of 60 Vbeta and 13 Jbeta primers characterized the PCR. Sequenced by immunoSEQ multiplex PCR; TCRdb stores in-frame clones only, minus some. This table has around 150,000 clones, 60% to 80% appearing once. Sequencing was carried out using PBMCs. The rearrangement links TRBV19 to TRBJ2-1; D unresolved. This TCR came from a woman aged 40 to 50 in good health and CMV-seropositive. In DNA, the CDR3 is TGTGCCAGTAGTCGTATGCGTGAGCAGTTCTTC. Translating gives CASSRMREQFF.